One and the same sample provided the 8 T cell receptor beta chains below, sequenced in a study of blood T cell repertoires in COVID-19. Assay used: immunoSEQ multiplex PCR; TCRdb lists only in-frame clones, some missing. The table includes 300,000 to 350,000 clones, roughly 90% detected once. What was sequenced was PBMCs or T cells enriched from blood (not recorded which). The receptors shown here come from a woman under 40 who had been exposed to COVID-19.

A remark on this clone: A junction boundary mismatches the germline segment, possibly from a read error. The chain is built from TRBV28 and TRBJ1-1, with TRBD1 matching 10 bases. The CDR3 runs to 14 residues. Germline CDR1 is MDHEN and CDR2 is SYDVKM. In DNA form, the CDR3 reads TGTGCCAGCAGTTACCCCGGGACAGGGGTGAAAAACCTTTTT. Translating it yields CASSYPGTGVKNLF.

The count of this clone is one. The chain links TRBV5-1 to TRBJ2-3, with 10 bases that match TRBD1. CDR3 length: 16 amino acids. V shed 4 bases and J 4 bases; nucleotides not matched to a gene: 9. In germline, CDR1 is SGHRS, CDR2 YFSETQ. As DNA, the CDR3 is TGCGCCAGCAGCAGCCTGGGACAGGGGTTTTCAGATACGCAGTATTTT. Encoded protein: CASSSLGQGFSDTQYF. Filled out from reference TRBV5-1 and TRBJ2-3, the complete variable domain reads KAGVTQTPRYLIKTRGQQVTLSCSPISGHRSVSWYQQTPGQGLQFLFEYFSETQRNKGNFPGRFSGRQFSNSRSEMNVSTLELGDSALYLCASSSLGQGFSDTQYFGPGTRLTVL.

The gene calls are TRBV3-1 (or the pseudogene TRBV3-2) and TRBJ2-3; 12 nucleotides line up with TRBD2. V was pared by 4 bases and J by 2 bases, with 1 base of the junction left unmatched. Germline CDR1 and CDR2: LGHDT and YNNKEL (reference sequence). There are 15 residues in the CDR3. The CDR3 protein is CASSRLAGDTDTQYF. The CDR3, as DNA: TGTGCCAGCAGCCGACTAGCGGGAGACACAGATACGCAGTATTTT.

J is TRBJ2-3 and V is TRBV15; 7 bases line up with TRBD1. CDR1 is LNHNV, CDR2 YYDKDF, per germline (reference sequence). Trimming removed 3 bases from V and 3 bases from J; junction bases left unmatched: 3. CDR3 length: 14 residues. In DNA form, the CDR3 reads TGTGCCACCAGCAGTAGGGGACAGACAGATACGCAGTATTTT. As protein: CATSSRGQTDTQYF. Drawing the rest from reference TRBV15 and TRBJ2-3, the complete variable domain is DAMVIQNPRYQVTQFGKPVTLSCSQTLNHNVMYWYQQKSSQAPKLLFHYYDKDFNNEADTPDNFQSRRPNTSFCFLDIRSPGLGDTAMYLCATSSRGQTDTQYFGPGTRLTVL.

The chain has TRBV11-3 and TRBJ2-2; 8 nucleotides agree with TRBD2. This CDR3 has 17 residues. The ends lost 5 bases at V and 5 bases at J; junction bases unmatched: 13. Germline V CDR1 and CDR2: SGHNT, YENEEA. CDR3 nucleotides: TGTGCCAGCAGCGCTAGGCCCCGGGGGGGAGGAACCGGGGAGCTGTTTTTT. This encodes CASSARPRGGGTGELFF.

The chain has TRBV2 and TRBJ2-7; 9 bases map to TRBD2. The CDR3 spans 15 residues. The ends lost 1 base at V and 2 bases at J; junction bases unmatched: 3. Germline V gene sequence: CDR1 SNHLY, CDR2 FYNNEI. CDR3 bases: TGTGCCAGCAGTGAAGGTAGCGGGAGAACCTACGAGCAGTACTTC. Translation gives CASSEGSGRTYEQYF.

This sequence joins TRBV19 and TRBJ1-4; 8 bases align to TRBD1. V shed 6 bases, J shed 5 bases, and the junction held 14 bases outside the gene matches. This CDR3 region has 17 residues. Germline-derived CDR1 and CDR2 are LNHDA and SQIVND (reference sequence). Here the CDR3 reads CASSPPGGGLKNEKLFF. The CDR3 coding sequence is TGTGCCAGTAGCCCCCCAGGGGGCGGTCTGAAAAATGAAAAACTGTTTTTT.

This chain connects TRBV7-9 to TRBJ2-7, with 13 bases fitting TRBD2. V was clipped by 5 bases and J by 13 bases; unmatched bases: 5. CDR3 size: 12 residues. In germline, CDR1 is SEHNR, CDR2 FQNEAQ (reference sequence). CDR3 sequence (DNA): TGTGCCAGCAGCCTCGGACTAGCGGGGGTCTACTTC. Amino acids: CASSLGLAGVYF.